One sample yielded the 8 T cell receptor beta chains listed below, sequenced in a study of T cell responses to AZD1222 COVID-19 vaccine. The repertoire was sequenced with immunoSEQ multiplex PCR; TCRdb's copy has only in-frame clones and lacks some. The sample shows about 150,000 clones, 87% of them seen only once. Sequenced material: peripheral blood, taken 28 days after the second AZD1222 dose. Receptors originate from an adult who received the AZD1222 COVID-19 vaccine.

CDR3 in amino acids: CASSGQGALSPLHF. CDR3 nucleotide sequence: TGCGCCAGCAGTGGACAGGGGGCGCTTTCACCCCTCCACTTT. The chain combines TRBV10-2 with TRBJ1-6; 10 positions agree with TRBD1. This CDR3 is 14 amino acids long. From germline, CDR1 is WSHSY and CDR2 SAAADI. With 4 bases clipped from V and 9 bases from J, the junction kept 3 bases outside the gene matches.

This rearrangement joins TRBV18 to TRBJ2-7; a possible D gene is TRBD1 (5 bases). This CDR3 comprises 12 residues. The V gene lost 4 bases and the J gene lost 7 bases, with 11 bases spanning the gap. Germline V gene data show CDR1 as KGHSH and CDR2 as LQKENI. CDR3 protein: CASSQGAQEQYF. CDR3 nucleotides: TGTGCCAGCTCACAAGGGGCGCAAGAGCAGTACTTC.

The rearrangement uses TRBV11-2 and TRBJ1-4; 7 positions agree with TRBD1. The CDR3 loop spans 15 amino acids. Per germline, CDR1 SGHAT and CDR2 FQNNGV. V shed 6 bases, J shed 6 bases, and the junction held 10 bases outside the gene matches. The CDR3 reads CASSLGDRVDEKLFF. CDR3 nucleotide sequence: TGTGCCAGCAGTTTGGGTGACAGGGTTGATGAAAAACTGTTTTTT.

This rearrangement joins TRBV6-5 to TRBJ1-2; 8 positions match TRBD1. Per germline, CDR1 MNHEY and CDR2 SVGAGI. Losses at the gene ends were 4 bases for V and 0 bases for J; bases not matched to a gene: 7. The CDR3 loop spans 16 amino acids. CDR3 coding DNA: TGTGCCAGCAGTTTGGACAGGGATCCAGCTAACTATGGCTACACCTTC. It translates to CASSLDRDPANYGYTF.

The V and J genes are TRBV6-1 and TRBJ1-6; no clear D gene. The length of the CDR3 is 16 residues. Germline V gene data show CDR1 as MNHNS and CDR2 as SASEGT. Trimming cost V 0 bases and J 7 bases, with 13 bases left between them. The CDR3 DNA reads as TGTGCCAGCAGTGAAGCCTTTAATAGGGCCAATTCACCCCTCCACTTT. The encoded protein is CASSEAFNRANSPLHF.

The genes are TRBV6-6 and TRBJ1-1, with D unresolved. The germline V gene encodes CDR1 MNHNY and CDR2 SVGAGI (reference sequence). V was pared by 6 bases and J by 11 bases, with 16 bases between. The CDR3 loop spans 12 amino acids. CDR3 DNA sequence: TGTGCCAGCAGAACTTCTAGCGGGCCGGCTTTCTTT. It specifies CASRTSSGPAFF.

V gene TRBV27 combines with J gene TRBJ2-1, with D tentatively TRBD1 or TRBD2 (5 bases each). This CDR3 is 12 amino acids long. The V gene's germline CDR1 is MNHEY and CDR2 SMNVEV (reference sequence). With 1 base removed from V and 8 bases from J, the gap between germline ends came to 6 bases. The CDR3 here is CASSLLGDEQFF. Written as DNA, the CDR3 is TGTGCCAGCAGTTTATTGGGGGATGAGCAGTTCTTC.

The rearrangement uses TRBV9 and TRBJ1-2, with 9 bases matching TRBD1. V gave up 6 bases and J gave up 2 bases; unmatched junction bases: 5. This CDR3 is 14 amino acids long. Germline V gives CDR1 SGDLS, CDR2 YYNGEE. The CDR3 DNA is TGTGCCAGCACCAGGGACAGGGTGAACTATGGCTACACCTTC. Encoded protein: CASTRDRVNYGYTF.